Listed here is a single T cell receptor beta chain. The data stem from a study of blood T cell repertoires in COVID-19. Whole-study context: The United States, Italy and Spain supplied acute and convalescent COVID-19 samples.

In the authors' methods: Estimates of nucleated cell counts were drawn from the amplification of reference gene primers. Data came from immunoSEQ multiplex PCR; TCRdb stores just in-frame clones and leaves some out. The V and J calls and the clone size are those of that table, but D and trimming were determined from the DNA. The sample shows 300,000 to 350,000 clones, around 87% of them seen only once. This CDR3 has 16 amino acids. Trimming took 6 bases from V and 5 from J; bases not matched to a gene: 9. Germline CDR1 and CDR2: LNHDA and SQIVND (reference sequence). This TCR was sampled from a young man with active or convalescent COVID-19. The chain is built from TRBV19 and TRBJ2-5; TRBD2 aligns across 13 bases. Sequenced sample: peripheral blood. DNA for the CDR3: TGTGCCAGTAGAAGACTAGCGGGAGGTCGGGGGGAGACCCAGTACTTC. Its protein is CASRRLAGGRGETQYF.